This T cell receptor (beta chain) is drawn from a study of blood T cell repertoires in COVID-19. Looking at the study overall: Sites in the United States, Italy and Spain provided acute and convalescent COVID-19 samples.

CDR3 length: 14 residues. V dropped 4 bases and J dropped 3; count of bases not matched to a gene: 4. CDR1 SGHDT and CDR2 YYEEEE come from the germline V gene. Methods used by the authors: From reference gene primer amplification, estimates of nucleated cell counts were derived. The repertoire was sequenced with immunoSEQ multiplex PCR; TCRdb's copy has only in-frame clones and lacks some. That table supplies the V and J calls and clone size; D and trimming were determined from the DNA. This table holds 250,000 to 350,000 clones, around 91% found once. Material for sequencing was peripheral blood. The origin of this receptor is a woman aged 60-75 years with acute or convalescent COVID-19. The chain recombines TRBV5-6 with TRBJ2-5; 9 bases map to TRBD1. The CDR3 coding sequence is TGTGCCAGCAGCGAGTGGGACAGGGAAGAGACCCAGTACTTC. This encodes CASSEWDREETQYF.